This TCR beta chain was sequenced in a study of T cells in Graves' hyperthyroidism and ophthalmopathy. TCR beta CDR3 sequences were amplified from RNA transcripts. A set of HTBI primers served as the primers for a first-round RT-PCR of the TCR CDR3. TCRdb processed the multiplex PCR reads anew with MiXCR; each CDR3 protein has one entry. The profile covers approximately 610,000 distinct CDR3 sequences, with approximately 15% appearing a single time and approximately 4.2% taken by the ten largest. The CDR3 totals 16 residues. V was clipped by 5 bases and J by 0 bases, with 16 bases between them. Looked up from germline, CDR1 is SGHAT and CDR2 is FQDESV (reference sequence). This clonotype was detected ten times or more.

The chain recombines TRBV11-1 with TRBJ1-2; D remains ambiguous. Sequenced: blood. The TCR comes from a woman aged 40 to 50 with Graves' ophthalmopathy. The CDR3 reads CASSLTYLGTNYGYTF. CDR3 coding DNA: TGTGCCAGCAGCCTGACCTACTTAGGGACTAACTATGGCTACACCTTC.